A selection of T cell receptor beta chains follows, all from one sample in a study of T-cell memory formation after mild COVID-19. TCRdb reanalysed the 5' RACE reads using MiXCR and keeps one entry per CDR3 protein. The repertoire includes hundreds of thousands of distinct CDR3 sequences, over 13% of them detected once, and about 22% sits in the top ten. Sequencing used PBMCs or a T cell subset sorted from them (not recorded which). The origin of the receptors is a young man who had mild COVID-19 (a few samples of this study predate the infection). Cell type and time point are not known. Both conserved end residues are part of each CDR3. D genes are given only for firm matches.

D gene	V gene	J gene	CDR3 protein
.	TRBV7-2	TRBJ2-1	CASSFGGHNEQFF
.	TRBV2	TRBJ1-5	CASSEEVAISPQHF
TRBD1	TRBV6-1	TRBJ1-1	CASSEAGTGEAFF
.	TRBV19	TRBJ1-3	CASNFLSGNTIYF
TRBD2	TRBV6-6	TRBJ2-5	CASSYSFSGGKETQYF
.	TRBV6-2/TRBV6-3	TRBJ2-7	CASTQPGYEQYF
TRBD2	TRBV7-9	TRBJ2-1	CASTGGWRGGNEQFF
.	TRBV7-8	TRBJ2-3	CASSFATDTDTQYF
.	TRBV2	TRBJ1-6	CATTGTSYNSPIHF
TRBD2	TRBV4-3	TRBJ2-3	CASSQSIKGLAGRTDTQYF
.	TRBV7-9	TRBJ1-6	CASSFPGNSPLHF
.	TRBV7-9	TRBJ2-5	CASSSQLLTGETQYF
.	TRBV12-3/TRBV12-4	TRBJ1-2	CASSRQESYGYTF
TRBD1	TRBV12-3/TRBV12-4	TRBJ2-1	CASSFPQDRLYNEQFF
TRBD1	TRBV5-1	TRBJ2-1	CASSQGQVDNEQFF
.	TRBV5-4	TRBJ2-7	CASQSRDGSYEQYF
.	TRBV19	TRBJ2-1	CASSIDGGRVTYNEQFF
.	TRBV6-2/TRBV6-3	TRBJ2-1	CASSPTDLDEQFF
.	TRBV12-3/TRBV12-4	TRBJ2-7	CASSPRGAYEQYF
.	TRBV7-2	TRBJ2-7	CASSSSHYEQYF
.	TRBV7-2	TRBJ1-6	CASSSSGTEGNSPLHF
.	TRBV6-5	TRBJ2-5	CASSYGTERGTQETQYF
.	TRBV28	TRBJ2-3	CASGGGHDTQYF
TRBD1	TRBV24-1	TRBJ2-3	CATSRGQGTDTQYF
.	TRBV24-1	TRBJ2-5	CATSSTETQYF
.	TRBV24-1	TRBJ2-3	CATSTPTGGSTDTQYF
.	TRBV28	TRBJ1-5	CASSPPHGYSNQPQHF
TRBD1	TRBV7-2	TRBJ1-4	CASSLAVGWDSLNEKLFF
TRBD1	TRBV20-1	TRBJ1-4	CSARDNRGGGEKLFF
.	TRBV7-6	TRBJ2-1	CASSFDPRTETNELFF
.	TRBV4-1	TRBJ2-3	CASSQGGLDKSTDTQYF
.	TRBV5-1	TRBJ1-1	CASSLDLQRMNTEAFF
TRBD2	TRBV27	TRBJ2-2	CASSWGLAGTNTGELFF
.	TRBV7-2	TRBJ2-4	CASSLAPQNTGYRVPNVRNIQYF
.	TRBV11-1	TRBJ2-3	CASSLDGEDTQYF
TRBD1	TRBV6-1	TRBJ1-5	CASSTITGGNQPQHF
.	TRBV6-5	TRBJ1-3	CASSYSGISGNTIYF
.	TRBV11-2	TRBJ1-3	CASKRGGYSGNTIYF
.	TRBV4-3	TRBJ1-1	CASRVGAEAFF